This T cell receptor (beta chain) is from a study of shared clonotypes between healthy human individuals. The germline V and J ends were trimmed by 9 bases and 5 bases, with 22 bases remaining between them. The CDR3 length is 15 residues. Per the germline V gene, CDR1 is SNHLY and CDR2 is FYNNEI. General study findings and limits: Across a handful of donors, naive CD4 shared 5% to 6.5%, naive CD8 approximately 3.5%, memory CD4 less than 2.5%, memory CD8 roughly 0.37%.

This clone is a singleton in its sample. Its specificity is unknown. Every immunoSEQ plate was one replicate of a subset's evenly spread DNA. Repertoires were generated with immunoSEQ multiplex PCR, while TCRdb's copy carries only in-frame clones and drops some. In the table there are roughly 1,500,000 clones, 97% to 99% of which are singletons. Input material: naive CD4+ T cells sorted from blood. Subset given: CD45RA+ positively selected. This chain connects TRBV2 to TRBJ2-5; weak D call: TRBD1 (6 bases). This TCR was recovered from a man aged 25-45 years in good health. CDR3 loop: CASSRLLGAGETQYF. The CDR3 coding sequence is TGTGCCAGTTCCCGCCTGCTGGGGGCCGGGGAGACCCAGTACTTC.